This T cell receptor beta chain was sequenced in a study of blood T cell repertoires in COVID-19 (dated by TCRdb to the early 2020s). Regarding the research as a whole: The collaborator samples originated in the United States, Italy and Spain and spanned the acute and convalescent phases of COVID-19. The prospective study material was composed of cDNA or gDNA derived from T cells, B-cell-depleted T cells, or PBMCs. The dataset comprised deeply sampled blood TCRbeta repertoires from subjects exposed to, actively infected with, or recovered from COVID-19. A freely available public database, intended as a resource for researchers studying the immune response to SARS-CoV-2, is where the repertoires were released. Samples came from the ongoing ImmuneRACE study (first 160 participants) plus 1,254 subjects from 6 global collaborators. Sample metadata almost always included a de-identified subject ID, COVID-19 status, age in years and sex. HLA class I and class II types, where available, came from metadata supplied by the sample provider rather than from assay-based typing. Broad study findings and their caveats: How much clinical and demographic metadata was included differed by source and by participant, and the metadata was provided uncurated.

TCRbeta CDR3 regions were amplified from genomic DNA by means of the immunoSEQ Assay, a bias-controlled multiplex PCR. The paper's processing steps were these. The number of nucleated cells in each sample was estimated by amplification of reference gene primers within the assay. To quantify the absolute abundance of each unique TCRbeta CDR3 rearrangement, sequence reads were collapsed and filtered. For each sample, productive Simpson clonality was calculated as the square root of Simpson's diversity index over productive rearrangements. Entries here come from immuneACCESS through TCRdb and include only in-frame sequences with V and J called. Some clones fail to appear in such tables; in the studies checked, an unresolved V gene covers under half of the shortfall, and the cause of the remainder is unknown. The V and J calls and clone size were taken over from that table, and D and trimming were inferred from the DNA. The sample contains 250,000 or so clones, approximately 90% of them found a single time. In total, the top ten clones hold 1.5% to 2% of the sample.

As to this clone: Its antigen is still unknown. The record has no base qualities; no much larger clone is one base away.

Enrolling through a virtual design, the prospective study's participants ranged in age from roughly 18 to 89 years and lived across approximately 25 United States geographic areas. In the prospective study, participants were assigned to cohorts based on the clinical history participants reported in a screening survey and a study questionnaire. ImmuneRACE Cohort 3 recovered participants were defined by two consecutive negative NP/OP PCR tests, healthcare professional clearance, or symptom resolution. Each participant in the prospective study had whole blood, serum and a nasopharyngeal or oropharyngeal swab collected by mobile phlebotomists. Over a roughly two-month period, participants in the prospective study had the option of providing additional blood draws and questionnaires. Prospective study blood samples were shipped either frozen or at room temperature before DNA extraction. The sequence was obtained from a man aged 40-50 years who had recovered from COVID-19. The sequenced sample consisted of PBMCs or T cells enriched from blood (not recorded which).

The DNA sequence is given as TGTGCCAGCAGCTTGGAGGGGGGGACAGATACGCAGTATTTT. Protein translation: CASSLEGGTDTQYF. The sequence links TRBV7-2 to TRBJ2-3; the D gene is possibly TRBD2, with 7 bases matching. CDR1 SGHTA and CDR2 FQGNSA were looked up in the germline V gene. Spanning cysteine to phenylalanine, the CDR3 consists of 14 amino acids. The only DNA kept is the CDR3, 42 bases in frame from the first base. V is shortened by 3 bases, J by 3 bases, and the region joining them spans 10 bases.